The next 9 T cell receptor beta chains were all read from a single sample in a study of cytomegalovirus exposure and HLA in healthy donors. Vbeta (60) and Jbeta (13) primers were used in the PCR. Sequencing was performed with immunoSEQ multiplex PCR; in TCRdb, only in-frame clones are kept and a portion is missing. Of about 90,000 clones in the sample, roughly 71% were seen once. What was sequenced was PBMCs. The receptors were gathered from a woman younger than 35 in good health and CMV-seropositive.

This sequence joins TRBV6-1 and TRBJ1-1; TRBD1 matches 10 bases. The CDR3 is 17 residues long. Per germline, CDR1 MNHNS and CDR2 SASEGT. J was trimmed by 5 bases and V by 3 bases; bases with no gene match: 12. CDR3 protein: CASSEGTGVGLWTEAFF. The CDR3, as DNA: TGTGCCAGCAGTGAGGGGACAGGGGTTGGTTTATGGACTGAAGCTTTCTTT.

V usage is TRBV11-3 and J usage is TRBJ2-2, with D hard to call. CDR3 length equals 14 residues. Per germline, CDR1 SGHNT and CDR2 YENEEA. The V gene lost 6 bases and the J gene lost 2 bases, with 10 bases spanning the gap. CDR3 DNA sequence: TGTGCCAGCAGGTTGACTGGCAACACCGGGGAGCTGTTTTTT. Translation: CASRLTGNTGELFF.

Here the CDR3 reads CASRDRGGGNSPLHF. The DNA of the CDR3 is TGTGCCAGTAGGGACAGGGGAGGCGGGAATTCACCCCTCCACTTT. The chain has TRBV19 and TRBJ1-6; 9 bases are a match to TRBD1. Per germline, CDR1 LNHDA and CDR2 SQIVND (reference sequence). The CDR3 runs 15 residues. V gave up 6 bases and J gave up 7 bases; unmatched junction bases: 7.

The rearrangement joins TRBV7-9 to TRBJ2-7; TRBD1 matches at 11 bases. This CDR3 spans 15 amino acids. V shed 1 base and J 7 bases; nucleotides not matched to a gene: 6. CDR1 SEHNR and CDR2 FQNEAQ come from the germline V gene (reference sequence). CDR3 nucleotide sequence: TGTGCCAGCAGCTTAGACGGACAGGGGGCTTGGGAGCAGTACTTC. Amino acids: CASSLDGQGAWEQYF.

This chain links TRBV29-1 with TRBJ2-5, with 8 bases aligning to TRBD1. CDR1 SQVTM and CDR2 ANQGSEA come from the germline V gene. V dropped 7 bases and J dropped 5; count of bases not matched to a gene: 18. The length of the CDR3 is 16 residues. CDR3: CSGRNAGGTGSETQYF. CDR3 coding DNA: TGCAGCGGCAGAAACGCAGGGGGCACAGGGAGTGAGACCCAGTACTTC.

The chain carries TRBV28 and TRBJ2-2; TRBD2 agrees at 7 bases. This CDR3 region has 12 residues. Germline loops: CDR1 MDHEN, CDR2 SYDVKM. V was pared by 5 bases and J by 10 bases, with 4 bases of the junction left unmatched. CDR3 sequence reads: CASSGLVKELFF. CDR3 in DNA: TGTGCCAGCAGTGGACTAGTTAAGGAGCTGTTTTTT.

The chain uses TRBV5-5 and TRBJ1-1, with TRBD1 matching 8 bases. The germline V gene encodes CDR1 SGHKS and CDR2 YYEKEE (reference sequence). The junction had 1 base not matched to a gene; V was cut back by 4 bases and J by 5 bases. The CDR3 totals 12 residues. The CDR3 coding sequence is TGTGCCAGCAGCAGGACAGGGACTGAAGCTTTCTTT. Translating gives CASSRTGTEAFF.

This clone appeared a single time. V is TRBV5-1 and J is TRBJ1-4; D is ambiguous. The CDR3 is made up of 15 amino acids. Trimming removed 0 bases at V and 3 bases at J, with 9 bases between. The germline gives CDR1 SGHRS, CDR2 YFSETQ. The CDR3 loop reads CASSLVSGANEKLFF. The CDR3 DNA reads TGCGCCAGCAGCTTGGTGTCCGGGGCTAATGAAAAACTGTTTTTT.

This chain connects TRBV19 to TRBJ2-4, with 9 bases lining up with TRBD2. CDR1 is LNHDA and CDR2 is SQIVND in the germline V gene (reference sequence). Unmatched junction bases numbered 14, after V lost 6 bases and J lost 11 bases. The length of the CDR3 is 15 residues. The DNA of the CDR3 is TGTGCCAGTAGCCCCGAGGAGCGGGGGGTACGAGTTCAGTACTTC. This codes for CASSPEERGVRVQYF.